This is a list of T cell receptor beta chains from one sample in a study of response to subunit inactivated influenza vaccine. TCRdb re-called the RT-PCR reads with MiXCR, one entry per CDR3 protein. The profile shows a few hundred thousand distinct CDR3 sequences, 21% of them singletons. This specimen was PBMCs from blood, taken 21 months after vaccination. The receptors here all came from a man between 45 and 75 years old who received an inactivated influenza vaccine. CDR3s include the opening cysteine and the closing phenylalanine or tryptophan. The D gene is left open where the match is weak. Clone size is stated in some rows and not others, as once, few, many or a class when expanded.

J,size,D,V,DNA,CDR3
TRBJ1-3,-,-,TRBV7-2,TGTGCCAGCAGCTTACGTGGTCCATCGTCTGGAAACACCATATATTTT,CASSLRGPSSGNTIYF
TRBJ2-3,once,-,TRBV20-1,TGCAGTGCTAGACTTTCCCAGGGCTCAGATACGCAGTATTTT,CSARLSQGSDTQYF
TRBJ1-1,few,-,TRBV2,TGTGCCAGCAGTGAAGCGCAGGGCAGCCACTCAGAAGCTTTCTTT,CASSEAQGSHSEAFF
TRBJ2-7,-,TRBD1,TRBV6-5,TGTGCCAGCAGTTGGGACAGAGACTACGAGCAGTACTTC,CASSWDRDYEQYF
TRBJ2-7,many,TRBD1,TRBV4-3,TGCGCCAGCAGCCAAGATCTGTGGACAGGGGGCAGCTACGAGCAGTACTTC,CASSQDLWTGGSYEQYF
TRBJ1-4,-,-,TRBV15,TGTGCCACCAGCAGTGAAAGGTTACAGGCTGGTAATGAAAAACTGTTTTTT,CATSSERLQAGNEKLFF
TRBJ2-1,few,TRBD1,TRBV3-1,TGTGCCAGCAGCCAAGGAACAGGGGGTTCCTACAATGAGCAGTTCTTC,CASSQGTGGSYNEQFF
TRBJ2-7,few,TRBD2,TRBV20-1,TGCAGTGCTCCCAGGGGTGGCGGGGGGTCCTACGAGCAGTACTTC,CSAPRGGGGSYEQYF
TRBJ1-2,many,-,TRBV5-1,TGCGCCAGCAGCTTGGCCTTGAGGGGTGACTATGGCTACACCTTC,CASSLALRGDYGYTF
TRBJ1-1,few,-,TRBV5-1,TGCGCCAGCCGGGGGGGCGTCAACACTGAAGCTTTCTTT,CASRGGVNTEAFF
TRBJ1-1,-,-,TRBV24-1,TGTGCCACCAGTGTGGGACCGCCCGGGATGAACACTGAAGCTTTCTTT,CATSVGPPGMNTEAFF
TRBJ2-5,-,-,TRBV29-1,TGCAGCGCTGATGGCACCTGGACGGTCCGGGATGGCCAGTACTTC,CSADGTWTVRDGQYF
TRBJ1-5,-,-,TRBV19,TGTGCCAGTAGCGAAAGGGATAGCAATCAGCCCCAGCATTTT,CASSERDSNQPQHF
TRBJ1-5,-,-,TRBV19,TGTGCCAGTGGCAGGGTGGCCGGTCAGCCCCAGCATTTT,CASGRVAGQPQHF
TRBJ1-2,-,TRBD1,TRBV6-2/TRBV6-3,TGTGCCACCCGGGACAGCCTTAACTATGGCTACACCTTC,CATRDSLNYGYTF
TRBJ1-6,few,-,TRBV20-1,TGCAGTGCTAGACAGACGGGAGATAATTCACCCCTCCACTTT,CSARQTGDNSPLHF
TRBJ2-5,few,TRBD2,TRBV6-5,TGTGCCAGCAGTTACTCGGCGGGAGGGTACCAAGAGACCCAGTACTTC,CASSYSAGGYQETQYF
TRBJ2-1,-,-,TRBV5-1,TGCGCCAGCAGCTTGAAATTAGGGTTAGGTGAGCAGTTCTTC,CASSLKLGLGEQFF
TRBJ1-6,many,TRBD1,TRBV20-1,TGCAGTGCCAGGGACAGGGTGGGCTCACCCCTCCACTTT,CSARDRVGSPLHF
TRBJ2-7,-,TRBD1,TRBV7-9,TGTGCCAGCAGCAGTTGGACAGGGTCGTGGTACGAGCAGTACTTC,CASSSWTGSWYEQYF
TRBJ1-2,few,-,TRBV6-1,TGTGCCAGCAGTGAACTTATGGGGTTAGACTATGGCTACACCTTC,CASSELMGLDYGYTF
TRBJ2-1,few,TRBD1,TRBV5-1,TGCGCCAGCAGCTTCGTACAGGGGCATGAGCAGTTCTTC,CASSFVQGHEQFF
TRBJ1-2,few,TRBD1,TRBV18,TGTGCCAGCTCGGAGACAGGGGGCGGTGGCTACACCTTC,CASSETGGGGYTF
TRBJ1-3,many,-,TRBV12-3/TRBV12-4,TGTGCCAGCAGTTCGGGCCTCTCTGGAAACACCATATATTTT,CASSSGLSGNTIYF
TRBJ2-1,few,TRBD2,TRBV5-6,TGTGCCAGCAGCTTGCTTAGCGGGTCCCCCAATGAGCAGTTCTTC,CASSLLSGSPNEQFF
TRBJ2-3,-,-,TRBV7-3,TGTGCCAGCAGCTTCCAGGGCCGAGGCACAGATACGCAGTATTTT,CASSFQGRGTDTQYF
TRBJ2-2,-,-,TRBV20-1,TGCAGTGTCGGGGCGAGGGGAAACACCGGGGAGCTGTTTTTT,CSVGARGNTGELFF
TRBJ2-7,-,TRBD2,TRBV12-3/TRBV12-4,TGTGCCAGCAGTCGACCCGGGACTAGCCCCTACCAGCAGTACTTC,CASSRPGTSPYQQYF
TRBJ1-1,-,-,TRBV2,TGTGCCAGCGGGGCGGGAGGGTTAGCCCACGCTTTCTTT,CASGAGGLAHAFF
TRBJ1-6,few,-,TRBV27,TGTGCCAGCAGTTTGACGAGTTCTCTTAATTCACCCCTCCACTTT,CASSLTSSLNSPLHF
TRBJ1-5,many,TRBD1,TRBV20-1,TGCAGTGCTAGAGATCGGGACAGATACAATCAGCCCCAGCATTTT,CSARDRDRYNQPQHF
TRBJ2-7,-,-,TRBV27,TGTGCCAGCAGCCAGCAGGGAACCTACGAGCAGTACTTC,CASSQQGTYEQYF
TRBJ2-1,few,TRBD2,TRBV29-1,TGCAGCGGCCTTGGGGTGCCAGCGGGAGATTTCAATGAGCAGTTCTTC,CSGLGVPAGDFNEQFF
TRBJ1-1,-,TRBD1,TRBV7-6,TGTGCCAGCGCTTTGGGGACAGGTATCACTGAAGCTTTCTTT,CASALGTGITEAFF
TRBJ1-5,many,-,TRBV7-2,TGTGCCAGCAGCTTAGCGACAGGAGGTCAGCCCCAGCATTTT,CASSLATGGQPQHF
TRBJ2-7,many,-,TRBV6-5,TGTGCCAGCAGTTACTCCTGGGACTCGCCCTACGAGCAGTACTTC,CASSYSWDSPYEQYF
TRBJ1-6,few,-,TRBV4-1,TGCGCCAGCAGCCAAGAATCAAAGGCCTTTAATTCACCCCTCCACTTT,CASSQESKAFNSPLHF
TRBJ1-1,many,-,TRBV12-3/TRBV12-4,TGTGCCAGCAGTTTATGGGCGGTGAACACTGAAGCTTTCTTT,CASSLWAVNTEAFF
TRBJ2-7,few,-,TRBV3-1,TGTGCCAGCAGCCAGGCCGGGACACCCTACGAGCAGTACTTC,CASSQAGTPYEQYF
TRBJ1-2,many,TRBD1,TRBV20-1,TGCAGTGCTAGAGATCGGGACAGGAACTATGGCTACACCTTC,CSARDRDRNYGYTF
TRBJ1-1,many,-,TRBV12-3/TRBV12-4,TGTGCCAGCAGTTCGGACACTGAAGCTTTCTTT,CASSSDTEAFF
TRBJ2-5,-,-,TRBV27,TGTGCCAGCAGTTGGGGGGCCCAAGAGACCCAGTACTTC,CASSWGAQETQYF
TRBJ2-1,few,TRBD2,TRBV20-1,TGCAGTGCCAGACCCTATTTGCGGGGGAGTTCGATTGAGCAGTTCTTC,CSARPYLRGSSIEQFF
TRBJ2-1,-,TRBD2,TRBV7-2,TGTGCCAGCCCGGCGGGGGAGGGACCCTACAATGAGCAGTTCTTC,CASPAGEGPYNEQFF
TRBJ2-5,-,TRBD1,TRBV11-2,TGTGCCAGGGGGGACAGGGGGCAACAAGAGACCCAGTACTTC,CARGDRGQQETQYF
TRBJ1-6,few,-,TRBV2,TGTGCCAGCATCCCCACCAGATATAATTCACCCCTCCACTTT,CASIPTRYNSPLHF
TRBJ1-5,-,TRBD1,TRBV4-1,TGCGCCAGCAGCCAAGATGAGGGGGCAAATCAGCCCCAGCATTTT,CASSQDEGANQPQHF
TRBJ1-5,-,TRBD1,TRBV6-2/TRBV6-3,TGTGCCAGCGACCGGGACAGGTTAAATCAGCCCCAGCATTTT,CASDRDRLNQPQHF
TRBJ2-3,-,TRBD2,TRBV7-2,TGTGCCAGCAGCTTAGCAGCGGGGGCGCTAGGGGATACGCAGTATTTT,CASSLAAGALGDTQYF
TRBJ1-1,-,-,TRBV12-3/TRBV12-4,TGTGCCAGCAGTTTCTTTGGAAATGAAGCTTTCTTT,CASSFFGNEAFF